The rows below give T cell receptor beta chains drawn from one sample of a study of T cells in Graves' hyperthyroidism and ophthalmopathy. TCRdb reprocessed the multiplex PCR reads via MiXCR and lists one record per CDR3 protein. Among a few hundred thousand distinct CDR3 sequences, more than 12% were seen once, and the ten largest hold about 20%. Sample: blood. The receptors stem from a woman younger than 45 with Graves' ophthalmopathy. Both conserved end residues are part of each CDR3. D genes are given only for firm matches. Size is omitted from some rows. Given values are once, few, many or a class for expanded clones.

j_call clone_size d_call v_call cdr3_nt cdr3_aa
TRBJ2-7 many . TRBV28 TGTGCCAGCACCCGCGGAGGCGCCACCTACGAGCAGTACTTC CASTRGGATYEQYF
TRBJ2-3 many . TRBV28 TGTGCCAGCACCGGTGACGATACGCAGTATTTT CASTGDDTQYF
TRBJ2-7 few TRBD2 TRBV2 TGTGCCAGCAGTTCGGTAGCGGGGGATTCCTACGAGCAGTACTTC CASSSVAGDSYEQYF
TRBJ2-7 few . TRBV29-1 TGCAGCGTTGTTGAGCGGGCCGAGCAGTACTTC CSVVERAEQYF
TRBJ1-2 many . TRBV28 TGTGCCAGCAGGCGAACCGGCCAAAACTATGGCTACACCTTC CASRRTGQNYGYTF
TRBJ2-2 many . TRBV20-1 TGCAGTGCTAGAGATGCGGGGTGGGGGAACACCGGGGAGCTGTTTTTT CSARDAGWGNTGELFF
TRBJ2-5 many TRBD2 TRBV6-5 TGTGCCAGCAGTTACCGAGCGGGGGGGCGAGAGACCCGGTACTTC CASSYRAGGRETRYF
TRBJ2-5 many . TRBV2 TGTGCCAGCAGTGAATCTTGGGGTGATAGGACGACGGAGACCCAGTACTTC CASSESWGDRTTETQYF
TRBJ2-4 many TRBD1 TRBV20-1 TGCAGTGCTAGAGATCAGGGACAGGGGCTAGCCAAAAACATTCAGTACTTC CSARDQGQGLAKNIQYF
TRBJ1-1 many . TRBV6-5 TGTGCCAGCAGTTACTCGATAATGGGAAGCACTGAAGCTTTCTTT CASSYSIMGSTEAFF
TRBJ1-5 . . TRBV7-2 TGTGCCAGCAGCTTAGATTACAGGGAAAGGGATCAGCCCCAGCATTTT CASSLDYRERDQPQHF
TRBJ1-4 . . TRBV10-3 TGTGCCATCAGTGAGAGGGGAACAACTAATGAAAAACTGTTTTTT CAISERGTTNEKLFF
TRBJ1-1 many . TRBV30 TGTGCCTGGAGTAGGGAACAGTGGTCTCGGGCTTTCTTT CAWSREQWSRAFF
TRBJ2-7 few . TRBV4-2 TGTGCCAGCAGCGAAGCTCTCGCAGGGAGCTACGAGCAGTACTTC CASSEALAGSYEQYF
TRBJ2-1 . . TRBV29-1 TGCAGCGTTGAAGCGCGTGCCCCGGGCGAGCAGTTCTTC CSVEARAPGEQFF
TRBJ2-7 few . TRBV6-5 TGTGCCAGCAGTTTGCCCTCGACTACGGCCGGCGGTGAGCAGTACTTC CASSLPSTTAGGEQYF
TRBJ2-7 few . TRBV10-3 TGTGCCATTAACCAGGGCTACGAGCAGTACTTC CAINQGYEQYF
TRBJ1-1 . . TRBV28 TGTGCCAGCAGTGCGTGGACAAGGGGGAACACTGAAGCTTTCTTT CASSAWTRGNTEAFF
TRBJ1-3 once . TRBV12-3/TRBV12-4 TGTGCCAGCAGTTTACTGGGGGGCCTCACGGCTAATTTT CASSLLGGLTANF
TRBJ2-3 many TRBD1 TRBV20-1 TGCAGTGCAGACGGGGGACAGGGGGACCCAGATACGCAGTATTTT CSADGGQGDPDTQYF
TRBJ2-3 many TRBD1 TRBV18 TGTGCCAGCTCACATGGGACAGGCACAGATACGCAGTATTTT CASSHGTGTDTQYF
TRBJ2-3 many . TRBV9 TGTGCCAGCAGCGTAGTAGGATCCTCCGATACGCAGTATTTT CASSVVGSSDTQYF
TRBJ1-1 many TRBD1 TRBV9 TGTGCCAGCAGCGTAGGATTCCAGGGGGCCCCAATGAACACTGAAGCTTTCTTT CASSVGFQGAPMNTEAFF
TRBJ2-7 many TRBD1 TRBV6-1 TGTGCCAGCAGCCCCGGGACAGGGGGCCGAGAGCAGTACTTC CASSPGTGGREQYF
TRBJ1-2 many . TRBV7-3 TGTGCCAGCAGCTTATTGTCAGGGGACGGCTACACCTTC CASSLLSGDGYTF
TRBJ2-2 many . TRBV6-1 TGTGCCAGCAGTGCTCCGGGATTGGGGAGTGGGGCGAACACCGGGGAGCTGTTTTTT CASSAPGLGSGANTGELFF